Presented here are 20 T cell receptor beta chains from one specimen sequenced in a study of tumor and adjacent non-tumor tissue in lung cancer. A modified ARM-PCR protocol with three rounds of nested PCR amplified TCRbeta. In TCRdb, the multiplex PCR reads were re-called with MiXCR into one record per CDR3 protein. The repertoire consists of fewer than 75,000 distinct CDR3 sequences, with around 80% occurring once and the leading ten covering more than 40%. This sample's RNA came from whole unsorted tissue. The normal lung tissue was taken more than 3 cm from the tumor edge. Sequencing was carried out using distant non-tumor lung tissue. Source of these receptors: a man in his 60s with non-small cell lung cancer.

This clonotype came up once. Here the CDR3 omits its conserved ending phenylalanine or tryptophan, so a read error is the likely source. The chain uses TRBV12-3 or TRBV12-4 and TRBJ2-1; D not resolved. V was cut by 5 bases and J by 13 bases, with 15 bases left in between. This CDR3 has 12 residues. The CDR3 is CASSPWLKGQFL. CDR3 nucleotides: TGTGCCAGCAGTCCGTGGCTAAAGGGACAGTTCTTA.

The chain combines TRBV11-3 with TRBJ2-1; 7 bases map to TRBD2. V shed 4 bases, J shed 3 bases, and the junction held 9 bases outside the gene matches. From germline, CDR1 is SGHNT and CDR2 YENEEA. The CDR3 has 16 residues. This CDR3 reads CASSSATSSIYNEQFF. CDR3 nucleotide sequence: TGTGCCAGCAGCTCCGCGACTAGCAGTATCTACAATGAGCAGTTCTTC.

With respect to this clonotype: One end of the junction is discordant with germline, which a read error may explain. The chain uses TRBV24-1 and TRBJ2-6; no clear D. Germline V gives CDR1 KGHDR, CDR2 SFDVKD. The CDR3 is 16 residues long. CDR3: CATRPNKESGVNVLIF. CDR3 sequence (DNA): TGTGCCACCAGGCCGAACAAGGAGTCTGGGGTCAACGTCCTGATTTTC.

This clonotype has only one observation. The V gene is TRBV6-1, the J gene TRBJ2-1; a possible D gene is TRBD2 (8 bases). The germline CDR1 and CDR2 sequences are MNHNS and SASEGT. Trimming took off 9 bases at V and 7 bases at J, with 22 bases between the two ends. The CDR3 is made up of 15 amino acids. The CDR3 here is CASRATSARGNEQFF. DNA for the CDR3: TGTGCCAGTAGAGCGACTAGCGCCAGGGGGAATGAGCAGTTCTTC.

This clonotype was detected ten times or more. The chain recombines TRBV29-1 with TRBJ2-7, with D possibly called TRBD1 or TRBD2 (5 bases each). The CDR3 is 15 amino acids. Germline V gene sequence: CDR1 SQVTM, CDR2 ANQGSEA. Trimming removed 0 bases at V and 0 bases at J, with 12 bases between. CDR3: CSVEDRERGSYEQYF. The DNA for the CDR3 is TGCAGCGTTGAAGATCGGGAAAGGGGCTCCTACGAGCAGTACTTC.

As for this clonotype: At one end, the junction sequence differs from germline, possibly due to a read error. The CDR3 DNA is TGTGTAAGCACCTCCAGCGGGAGTGGCTCCTGCAATGAGCAGTTCTTC. This translates into CVSTSSGSGSCNEQFF. V gene TRBV12-3 or TRBV12-4 combines with J gene TRBJ2-1, with TRBD2 identical over 8 bases. The CDR3 runs to 16 residues.

With regard to this clonotype: One end of the junction is discordant with germline, which a read error may explain. The rearrangement uses TRBV11-1 and TRBJ2-1, with no clear D. The CDR3 has 12 residues. Germline CDR1 reads SGHAT; CDR2 reads FQDESV (reference sequence). The CDR3 here is CTSSLNYNGQFF. In DNA, the CDR3 is TGTACCAGCAGCTTAAACTACAATGGGCAGTTCTTC.

This clonotype was detected only once. A much larger clone sits a single nucleotide away, making a read error possible. This chain connects TRBV5-1 to TRBJ2-7, with a weak D call TRBD2 (5 bases). Germline values: CDR1 SGHRS, CDR2 YFSETQ. Trimming removed 4 bases at V and 7 bases at J, with 15 bases between. CDR3 size: 13 residues. This CDR3 reads CASSAGPMEEQYF. Here the CDR3 DNA reads TGCGCCAGCAGCGCGGGTCCCATGGAGGAGCAGTACTTC. The variable domain in full, with the rest retrieved from reference TRBV5-1 and TRBJ2-7, is KAGVTQTPRYLIKTRGQQVTLSCSPISGHRSVSWYQQTPGQGLQFLFEYFSETQRNKGNFPGRFSGRQFSNSRSEMNVSTLELGDSALYLCASSAGPMEEQYFGPGTRLTVT.

This clonotype was seen at least ten times. The chain combines TRBV2 with TRBJ1-4; D is possibly TRBD1 (6 bases). CDR1 and CDR2 (germline): SNHLY, FYNNEI. The CDR3 is 13 amino acids. Between the trimmed V and J ends, which lost 6 bases and 5 bases, there was a span of 10 bases. CDR3 protein: CASSRQENEKLFF. CDR3 DNA: TGTGCCAGCAGCAGACAGGAGAATGAAAAACTGTTTTTT. The full variable domain, rest sourced from reference TRBV2 and TRBJ1-4, is EPEVTQTPSHQVTQMGQEVILRCVPISNHLYFYWYRQILGQKVEFLVSFYNNEISEKSEIFDDQFSVERPDGSNFTLKIRSTKLEDSAMYFCASSRQENEKLFFGSGTQLSVL.

This clonotype was found a few times. The chain joins TRBV28 to TRBJ2-2; D is possibly TRBD2 (7 bases). V lost 5 bases and J 5 bases, leaving 24 bases between the germline ends. The CDR3 runs to 18 residues. Germline V gene lookup returns CDR1 MDHEN and CDR2 SYDVKM. CDR3 bases: TGTGCCAGCAGTCCCCTCCGTGGGGGGGCCTATCGAACCGGGGAGCTGTTTTTT. Translated, it gives CASSPLRGGAYRTGELFF.

Remarks on this clonotype: The CDR3 ends on some other residue instead of the conserved phenylalanine or tryptophan, so this is likely a read error. The chain carries TRBV6-2 or TRBV6-3 and TRBJ2-7; 12 bases align to TRBD2. CDR3 length: 18 amino acids. In germline, CDR1 is MNHEY, CDR2 SVGEGT. The chain's CDR3 is CTSSYTTSGSVGFGEQYY. CDR3 in DNA: TGTACCAGCAGTTACACGACTAGCGGGAGTGTCGGGTTCGGCGAGCAGTACTAC.

As to this clonotype: One end of the junction fails to match germline, which may point to a read error. This rearrangement joins TRBV6-1 to TRBJ2-2; D might be TRBD1 or TRBD2, each matching 5 bases. This CDR3 spans 15 amino acids. Germline V gene data show CDR1 as MNHNS and CDR2 as SASEGT. The CDR3 region is CASSVTMTDTGELFF. CDR3 in DNA: TGTGCCAGCAGTGTCACTATGACGGACACCGGGGAGCTTTTTTTT.

As for this clonotype: One end of the junction is discordant with germline, which a read error may explain. The chain joins TRBV12-3 or TRBV12-4 to TRBJ2-7, with 12 bases fitting TRBD2. This CDR3 spans 14 amino acids. The CDR3 DNA reads TGTGCCAACAGTTTACTAGCGGGAGGAGGCAAGCAGTACTTC. Its translation: CANSLLAGGGKQYF.

The genes are TRBV11-1 and TRBJ2-3, with D perhaps given as TRBD1 or TRBD2 (5 bases each). The CDR3 consists of 14 residues. The V and J ends lost 6 bases and 9 bases respectively, with 19 bases between them. The germline V gene encodes CDR1 SGHAT and CDR2 FQDESV (reference sequence). The CDR3 coding sequence is TGTGCCAGCAGTTCACCGGGACGTGATAGAACGCAGTATTTT. Translation gives CASSSPGRDRTQYF.

The V and J genes are TRBV28 and TRBJ1-1; tentatively, D is TRBD1 (5 bases). Germline CDR1 and CDR2: MDHEN and SYDVKM. The V end lost 3 bases, the J end lost 4 bases, and 15 bases lay between the germline ends. This CDR3 comprises 15 residues. CDR3 DNA: TGTGCCAGCAGTTTGGCAGGCGGGGGGTGCACTGAAGCTTTCTTT. It yields the protein CASSLAGGGCTEAFF.

In its sample, this clonotype was seen a few times. This chain connects TRBV11-2 to TRBJ2-5; D gene uncertain. V lost 2 bases and J lost 4, with 14 bases in between. Germline loops: CDR1 SGHAT, CDR2 FQNNGV. CDR3 length: 15 amino acids. CDR3 coding DNA: TGTGCCAGCAGCTTACTTAGTTGGGGTCTAGAGACCCAGTACTTC. The encoded protein is CASSLLSWGLETQYF.

This clonotype has just a few counts. A single base separates this from a much larger clone, so it may be a read error. This chain uses TRBV5-4 with TRBJ1-4, with D maybe TRBD1 (5 bases). The CDR3 covers 16 residues. CDR1 is SGHNT and CDR2 is YYREEE in the germline V gene (reference sequence). CDR3 in amino acids: CASSLGPSGTIEKLFF. CDR3 coding DNA: TGTGCCAGCAGCTTGGGACCCTCAGGGACTATTGAAAAACTGTTTTTT. The full variable domain, in which reference TRBV5-4 and TRBJ1-4 provide the parts outside the CDR3, is ETGVTQSPTHLIKTRGQQVTLRCSSQSGHNTVSWYQQALGQGPQFIFQYYREEENGRGNFPPRFSGLQFPNYSSELNVNALELDDSALYLCASSLGPSGTIEKLFFGSGTQLSVL.

For this clonotype: At one of its ends the junction is not consistent with the germline gene, which may arise from a read error. The chain has TRBV11-2 and TRBJ2-3, with no clear D. This CDR3 has 14 amino acids. Germline-derived CDR1 and CDR2 are SGHAT and FQNNGV. The CDR3 loop reads CANSIDGPLDTQYF. Written as DNA, the CDR3 is TGTGCCAACAGCATAGATGGGCCTTTAGATACGCAGTATTTT.

This clonotype was observed a handful of times. The CDR3 end shows no conserved phenylalanine or tryptophan, and so a read error is likely. This sequence joins TRBV12-3 or TRBV12-4 and TRBJ2-7; no definite D call. V lost 5 bases and J 7 bases, leaving 15 bases between the germline ends. This CDR3 is 13 amino acids long. The CDR3 here is CASSPVRAREQYL. CDR3 nucleotide sequence: TGTGCCAGCAGTCCCGTCCGGGCTAGGGAGCAGTACCTC.

This clonotype turned up a few times. A much larger clone lies a single base off, so this may be a read error. The V call is TRBV5-1, the J call TRBJ2-1; D call uncertain. Germline V gene lookup returns CDR1 SGHRS and CDR2 YFSETQ. The CDR3 is made up of 14 amino acids. V lost 0 bases and J lost 6, with 10 bases in between. The DNA of the CDR3 is TGCGCCAGCAGCTTGGGGAACGGACCCAATGAGCAGTTCTTC. Its translation is CASSLGNGPNEQFF. Full variable domain (remainder filled in from reference TRBV5-1 and TRBJ2-1): KAGVTQTPRYLIKTRGQQVTLSCSPISGHRSVSWYQQTPGQGLQFLFEYFSETQRNKGNFPGRFSGRQFSNSRSEMNVSTLELGDSALYLCASSLGNGPNEQFFGPGTRLTVL.